This TCR beta chain came from a study of cytomegalovirus exposure and HLA in healthy donors. General study points: Most CMV-associated TCR beta chains appeared HLA-restricted in a later analysis. Later analysis revealed greater clonal expansion in HLA-associated TCR beta chains than in equally common others.

Germline V lookup: CDR1 KGHSH, CDR2 LQKENI. CDR3 length equals 17 residues. V trimming: 4 bases; J trimming: 6 bases; junction bases outside the gene matches: 13. PCR involved 60 Vbeta and 13 Jbeta primers. Methods used by the authors: Later reanalysis found around 80 million unique TCR beta chains, 10 million to 14 million of them shared. Sequenced by immunoSEQ multiplex PCR; TCRdb stores in-frame clones only, minus some. The V and J calls and clone size are taken from that table; D and trimming were inferred from the DNA. The repertoire holds about 140,000 clones, 80% seen once, with more than 4.5% in the top ten. About this clone: Its antigen is unidentified.

Sequencing was carried out using PBMCs. This TCR was sampled from a young man in good health. This sequence joins TRBV18 and TRBJ2-3; TRBD2 agrees at 10 bases. CDR3 sequence (DNA): TGTGCCAGCTCACTGGCGAGACTAGCGGGTGTTATCGATACGCAGTATTTT. It specifies CASSLARLAGVIDTQYF.